Below, 29 T cell receptor beta chains from the same sample are listed, as sequenced in a study of vaccination effects on CD4 cells after COVID-19. Their antigens are not known. Before sequencing took place, the ViraFEST assay used viral peptide pools to expand antigen-specific CD4+ T cells. At the end of roughly ten days of culture, CD4+ T cells were isolated. All vaccine recipients tested negative for nucleocapsid antibodies and had never contracted SARS-CoV-2 infection. Profiling relied on immunoSEQ multiplex PCR, and the TCRdb table lists in-frame clones only, not all of them. In the table there are about 24,000 clones, 60% to 75% of which are singletons. The material sequenced was CD4+ T cells from PBMCs cultured with HCoV-OC43 spike peptides, taken before COVID-19 vaccination. Sample subset: HCoV-OC43 spike overlapping peptide pool stimulation. These receptors were taken from a human donor who received a COVID-19 vaccine.

CDR3 in DNA: TGCGCCAGCAGCCATCGGACAGGGATCATGGAGACCCAGTACTTC. Its protein product is CASSHRTGIMETQYF. The chain is built from TRBV5-1 and TRBJ2-5, with 8 bases lining up with TRBD1. This CDR3 is built from 15 residues. Per germline, CDR1 SGHRS and CDR2 YFSETQ. V lost 4 bases and J lost 5; bases outside the gene matches: 10. Full variable domain (missing parts from reference TRBV5-1 and TRBJ2-5): KAGVTQTPRYLIKTRGQQVTLSCSPISGHRSVSWYQQTPGQGLQFLFEYFSETQRNKGNFPGRFSGRQFSNSRSEMNVSTLELGDSALYLCASSHRTGIMETQYFGPGTRLLVL.

V and J are TRBV28 and TRBJ1-2; the match to TRBD1 covers 11 bases. CDR3 length equals 15 residues. The germline CDR1 and CDR2 sequences are MDHEN and SYDVKM. V lost 2 bases, J lost 7 bases, and 6 bases stayed unmatched. CDR3 sequence: CASSLGGQGAAGYTF. For the CDR3, the DNA is TGTGCCAGCAGTTTAGGTGGACAGGGGGCAGCTGGCTACACCTTC.

This clone was seen more than once but under ten times. This chain joins TRBV4-2 and TRBJ2-1; the match to TRBD2 covers 11 bases. The CDR3 extends over 15 amino acids. Germline lookup yields CDR1 LGHNA and CDR2 YNFKEQ. The V segment lost 5 bases and the J segment 4 bases; nucleotides outside the gene matches: 4. The CDR3 loop reads CASSSRTSGYNEQFF. CDR3 in DNA: TGTGCCAGCAGCTCACGGACTAGCGGGTACAATGAGCAGTTCTTC.

The chain uses TRBV6-5 and TRBJ2-3, with a weak D call TRBD1 (6 bases). The CDR3 covers 14 residues. Germline loops: CDR1 MNHEY, CDR2 SVGAGI. V was trimmed by 6 bases and J by 0 bases, leaving 10 bases between them. CDR3 nucleotides: TGTGCCAGCAGAAACAGGGCTAGCACAGATACGCAGTATTTT. This codes for CASRNRASTDTQYF.

A single count supports this clone. This chain's CDR3 is CASSKKVSRGLGDEQFF. The CDR3 nucleotides are TGTGCCAGCAGCAAAAAAGTGAGCAGGGGGCTAGGGGATGAGCAGTTCTTC. The chain uses TRBV21-1 and TRBJ2-1; the listed D gene, TRBD1, was not tested against the DNA. TRBV21-1 is assigned pseudogene status. This CDR3 region has 17 residues.

The genes are TRBV6-5 and TRBJ1-2, with 8 bases identical to TRBD1. CDR1 MNHEY and CDR2 SVGAGI come from the germline V gene. V lost 7 bases and J lost 7; bases outside the gene matches: 2. This CDR3 comprises 11 residues. CDR3 nucleotides: TGTGCCAGCACAGGGGGCGGTGGCTACACCTTC. Its translation is CASTGGGGYTF.

CDR3 region: CASSLSLADTDTQYF. For the CDR3, the DNA is TGCGCCAGCAGCTTGTCACTAGCAGACACAGATACGCAGTATTTT. V usage is TRBV5-1 and J usage is TRBJ2-3, with D possibly matching TRBD2 (6 bases). V was clipped by 1 base and J by 2 bases, with 11 bases between them. This CDR3 spans 15 amino acids. Per germline, CDR1 SGHRS and CDR2 YFSETQ.

This chain joins TRBV5-1 and TRBJ1-3; D unclear. Germline V CDR1 and CDR2: SGHRS, YFSETQ. This CDR3 contains 14 residues. Trimming shortened V by 2 bases and J by 4 bases, and 10 bases separated the two germline ends. In DNA, the CDR3 is TGCGCCAGCAGCTTCGGGGAGGACGGAAACACCATATATTTT. Its translation is CASSFGEDGNTIYF.

This clone was picked up a small number of times. The V gene is TRBV11-2, the J gene TRBJ2-1, with TRBD2 identical over 10 bases. V lost 1 base to trimming and J lost 7 bases; unmatched junction nucleotides: 4. Germline assignment: CDR1 SGHAT and CDR2 FQNNGV. This CDR3 region has 15 residues. The CDR3 loop reads CASSLGLAGVNEQFF. CDR3 sequence (DNA): TGTGCCAGCAGCTTAGGCCTAGCGGGAGTGAATGAGCAGTTCTTC.

The rearrangement joins TRBV6-6 to TRBJ2-7; D is perhaps TRBD2 (7 bases). This CDR3 is 16 amino acids long. The V end lost 5 bases, the J end lost 1 base, and 18 bases lay between the germline ends. CDR1 MNHNY and CDR2 SVGAGI come from the germline V gene (reference sequence). The CDR3 region has the DNA TGTGCCAGCAGTGGAGACGGGGGGCGTACTTCCTACGAGCAGTACTTC. This gives the protein CASSGDGGRTSYEQYF.

In this sample, this clone turned up a few times. The chain uses TRBV5-8 and TRBJ1-5; weak D call: TRBD1 (6 bases). The CDR3 runs to 13 residues. CDR1 and CDR2 (germline): SGHTS, YDEGEE. V lost 10 bases, J lost 5 bases, and 16 bases lay in between. CDR3 loop: CAGGGNFDQPQHF. The CDR3 nucleotides read TGTGCCGGAGGGGGAAATTTTGATCAGCCCCAGCATTTT.

The V and J genes are TRBV5-1 and TRBJ1-6, with TRBD1 as a possible D gene (6 bases). Deletions cut 2 bases from V and 6 bases from J, with 9 bases between. CDR1 SGHRS and CDR2 YFSETQ come from the germline V gene. The CDR3 runs 14 residues. As DNA, the CDR3 is TGCGCCAGCAGCTTACCGGACAGTAATTCACCCCTCCACTTT. Protein: CASSLPDSNSPLHF.

The chain couples TRBV5-5 to TRBJ2-2, with D possibly matching TRBD1 (5 bases). The germline gives CDR1 SGHKS, CDR2 YYEKEE (reference sequence). The length of the CDR3 is 16 residues. V was trimmed by 2 bases and J by 4 bases, leaving 15 bases between them. CDR3 coding DNA: TGTGCCAGCAGCTTTCTCAAGGGGCTTGCCACCGGGGAGCTGTTTTTT. This gives the protein CASSFLKGLATGELFF.

This rearrangement joins TRBV3-1 (or the pseudogene TRBV3-2) to TRBJ1-5; a possible D gene is TRBD1 (5 bases). V was clipped by 1 base and J by 4 bases, with 11 bases between them. CDR3 length equals 15 residues. The germline CDR1 and CDR2 sequences are LGHDT and YNNKEL (reference sequence). This chain's CDR3 is CASSQGGLPNQPQHF. CDR3 DNA sequence: TGTGCCAGCAGCCAAGGGGGACTCCCGAATCAGCCCCAGCATTTT.

This chain connects TRBV10-3 to TRBJ2-5, with 7 bases lining up with TRBD1. This CDR3 contains 13 residues. Unmatched junction bases numbered 3, after V lost 6 bases and J lost 2 bases. The V gene's germline CDR1 is ENHRY and CDR2 SYGVKD. DNA of the CDR3: TGTGCCATCAGGGGGACAGAACAAGAGACCCAGTACTTC. Residues: CAIRGTEQETQYF.

The genes are TRBV29-1 and TRBJ2-7, with D perhaps given as TRBD1 or TRBD2 (7 bases each). V lost 3 bases and J lost 0, with 21 bases in between. Germline-derived CDR1 and CDR2 are SQVTM and ANQGSEA. The length of the CDR3 is 17 residues. CDR3 protein: CSVDFPRGGGSSYEQYF. The DNA of the CDR3 is TGCAGCGTTGATTTTCCCAGGGGGGGCGGTAGCTCCTACGAGCAGTACTTC.

This chain connects TRBV19 to TRBJ1-2; 7 bases agree with TRBD1. Germline loops: CDR1 LNHDA, CDR2 SQIVND (reference sequence). The CDR3 is made up of 14 amino acids. With 7 bases clipped from V and 7 bases from J, the junction kept 12 bases outside the gene matches. The CDR3 bases are TGTGCCAGTACCCGAGGGGGCGCGGGGGGTGGCTACACCTTC. Protein: CASTRGGAGGGYTF.

The chain has TRBV25-1 and TRBJ1-6; a weak D match, TRBD1 (5 bases). Germline CDR1 is MGHDK and CDR2 is SYGVNS. This CDR3 region has 16 residues. Trimming removed 3 bases at V and 1 base at J, with 10 bases between. Here the CDR3 reads CASSDVGGSYNSPLHF. The CDR3 nucleotides read TGTGCCAGCAGTGATGTCGGGGGATCCTATAATTCACCCCTCCACTTT.

The chain joins TRBV2 to TRBJ2-3, with 8 bases that match TRBD2. The V and J ends lost 6 bases and 4 bases, in that order; junction bases with no gene match: 12. Germline assignment: CDR1 SNHLY and CDR2 FYNNEI. The CDR3 is made up of 16 amino acids. CDR3 coding DNA: TGTGCCAGCAGGGGGGTGGAGCGGGAGAATCCAGATACGCAGTATTTT. Translated, it gives CASRGVERENPDTQYF.

V usage is TRBV6-2 or TRBV6-3 and J usage is TRBJ1-3; no clear D. Between the trimmed V and J ends, which lost 6 bases and 0 bases, there was a span of 6 bases. The CDR3 is 13 residues long. Germline V gives CDR1 MNHEY, CDR2 SVGEGT. This CDR3 reads CASSSYSGNTIYF. CDR3 DNA: TGTGCCAGCAGCTCCTACTCTGGAAACACCATATATTTT.

The CDR3, as DNA: TGTGCCAGCAGGGATGAGGGGCGGACCTATAATTCACCCCTCCACTTT. Translating it yields CASRDEGRTYNSPLHF. The V call is TRBV27, the J call TRBJ1-6; tentatively, D is TRBD1 (5 bases). Trimming removed 6 bases at V and 2 bases at J, with 14 bases between. This CDR3 contains 16 residues. Germline V lookup: CDR1 MNHEY, CDR2 SMNVEV (reference sequence).

This clone was seen a few times. This chain joins TRBV19 and TRBJ2-1; tentatively, D is TRBD1 (5 bases). V lost 6 bases, J lost 0 bases, and 12 bases lay in between. CDR3 length equals 15 residues. Germline V gene sequence: CDR1 LNHDA, CDR2 SQIVND (reference sequence). Here the CDR3 DNA reads TGTGCCAGTAGCCCTGTCAGGGTCTCCTACAATGAGCAGTTCTTC. This codes for CASSPVRVSYNEQFF.

This clone was seen more than once but under ten times. Here the CDR3 reads CASSPIWGRHTEAFF. The CDR3 coding sequence is TGTGCCAGCAGCCCCATCTGGGGCAGACACACTGAAGCTTTCTTT. The V and J genes are TRBV16 and TRBJ1-1; possible D gene TRBD1, 5 bases. Germline CDR1 reads KGHSY; CDR2 reads FQNENV. The length of the CDR3 is 15 residues. Trimming took 4 bases from V and 3 from J, leaving 15 bases between them.

The chain links TRBV7-9 to TRBJ2-1; TRBD2 agrees at 13 bases. CDR3 length equals 15 residues. Germline V gene data show CDR1 as SEHNR and CDR2 as FQNEAQ (reference sequence). The V gene end was trimmed by 5 bases and the J gene end by 10 bases; junction bases not matched to a gene: 8. The CDR3 DNA sequence: TGTGCCAGCAGCACCGGACTAGCGGGAGTCGAAGAGCAGTTCTTC. Residues: CASSTGLAGVEEQFF.

This clone has more than one count but fewer than ten. The CDR3 loop is CASSVGTTPTYEQYF. CDR3 DNA sequence: TGTGCCAGCAGCGTCGGGACTACCCCCACCTACGAGCAGTACTTC. The V and J genes are TRBV9 and TRBJ2-7, with 7 bases that match TRBD2. The length of the CDR3 is 15 residues. Per germline, CDR1 SGDLS and CDR2 YYNGEE. V was pared by 2 bases and J by 2 bases, with 7 bases of the junction left unmatched.

In this sample, this clone turned up once. The chain employs TRBV5-1 and TRBJ2-1; D perhaps matches TRBD2 (6 bases). Germline V CDR1 and CDR2: SGHRS, YFSETQ. This CDR3 is 12 amino acids long. Trimming shortened V by 2 bases and J by 10 bases, and 10 bases separated the two germline ends. DNA for the CDR3: TGCGCCAGCAGCTTCGGGGCGGGGGAGCAGTTCTTC. Amino acid sequence: CASSFGAGEQFF.

This clone was found a few times. The rearrangement uses TRBV5-6 and TRBJ1-2, with no clear D. V lost 1 base and J 11 bases, leaving 18 bases between the germline ends. The CDR3 runs to 14 residues. Per the germline V gene, CDR1 is SGHDT and CDR2 is YYEEEE. CDR3 sequence reads: CASSLYRHDMRYTF. The CDR3 bases are TGTGCCAGCAGCTTGTATAGACACGACATGAGGTACACCTTC. The whole variable domain, remainder taken from reference TRBV5-6 and TRBJ1-2, is DAGVTQSPTHLIKTRGQQVTLRCSPKSGHDTVSWYQQALGQGPQFIFQYYEEEERQRGNFPDRFSGHQFPNYSSELNVNALLLGDSALYLCASSLYRHDMRYTFGSGTRLTVV.

On this clone: A read error may account for a junction end that differs from germline. The rearrangement uses TRBV7-2 and TRBJ2-1, with 8 bases aligning to TRBD2. The CDR3 is 16 residues long. Germline assignment: CDR1 SGHTA and CDR2 FQGNSA. The CDR3 reads CASSLLGGRSSNEQFF. As DNA, the CDR3 is TGTGCCAGCAGCTTATTGGGCGGGAGGTCCTCCAATGAGCAGTTCTTC.

The V gene is TRBV11-2, the J gene TRBJ1-2, with 7 positions matching TRBD1. J lost 4 bases, V lost 4 bases, and 6 bases had no gene match. CDR1 and CDR2 (germline): SGHAT, FQNNGV. This CDR3 region has 14 residues. Here the CDR3 DNA reads TGTGCCAGCAGCTCCACAGGGGTTGGCTATGGCTACACCTTC. It specifies CASSSTGVGYGYTF.